Each of the 12 T cell receptor beta chains below was sequenced from the same sample in a study of cytomegalovirus exposure and HLA in healthy donors. Sequenced by immunoSEQ multiplex PCR; TCRdb stores in-frame clones only, minus some. The sample has tens of thousands of clones, over 90% seen once. Input material: PBMCs. These receptors all stem from a young woman in good health and CMV-seropositive.

This rearrangement joins TRBV9 to TRBJ2-1; TRBD2 is a possible D gene (6 bases). The germline V gene has CDR1 SGDLS and CDR2 YYNGEE. This CDR3 has 13 amino acids. Trimming shortened V by 0 bases and J by 11 bases, and 12 bases separated the two germline ends. CDR3 DNA: TGTGCCAGCAGCGTAGTGTCTAGCGATAAGCAGTTCTTC. Translating gives CASSVVSSDKQFF.

This clone is a singleton in its sample. V usage is TRBV27 and J usage is TRBJ2-4, with TRBD2 as a possible D gene (6 bases). Trimming stripped 5 bases from V and 1 base from J, with 15 bases between. The CDR3 is 16 residues long. Per the germline V gene, CDR1 is MNHEY and CDR2 is SMNVEV (reference sequence). The DNA of the CDR3 is TGTGCCAGCAGTCTGACTAGGCCAACTGCCAAAAACATTCAGTACTTC. Amino acids: CASSLTRPTAKNIQYF.

The chain uses TRBV11-2 and TRBJ2-3; perhaps TRBD1 as D (5 bases). Germline-derived CDR1 and CDR2 are SGHAT and FQNNGV. CDR3 length: 16 amino acids. V lost 2 bases and J 0 bases, leaving 12 bases between the germline ends. Here the CDR3 DNA reads TGTGCCAGCAGCTTAACTGCAGGGTCCAGCACAGATACGCAGTATTTT. Translated, it gives CASSLTAGSSTDTQYF.

This chain joins TRBV7-9 and TRBJ1-6; D is perhaps TRBD1 (6 bases). V lost 3 bases, J lost 12 bases, and 15 bases lay in between. Germline values: CDR1 SEHNR, CDR2 FQNEAQ (reference sequence). This CDR3 has 14 amino acids. The CDR3 loop is CASSFAGDAGPLHF. The CDR3, as DNA: TGTGCCAGCAGCTTCGCAGGGGACGCTGGACCCCTCCACTTT.

The chain links TRBV11-2 to TRBJ2-7, with 10 bases lining up with TRBD2. The CDR3 is made up of 15 amino acids. Germline-derived CDR1 and CDR2 are SGHAT and FQNNGV. V dropped 5 bases and J dropped 2; count of bases not matched to a gene: 6. As DNA, the CDR3 is TGTGCCAGCAGCCCGGGGACTAGCGTCGCCTACGAGCAGTACTTC. Protein sequence: CASSPGTSVAYEQYF.

The chain has TRBV6-6 and TRBJ2-1; 8 nucleotides align to TRBD1. The CDR3 sequence is 15 residues long. V gave up 5 bases and J gave up 7 bases; unmatched junction bases: 10. Per the germline V gene, CDR1 is MNHNY and CDR2 is SVGAGI (reference sequence). The CDR3 sequence: CASSNTDRAKNEQFF. CDR3 nucleotide sequence: TGTGCCAGCAGTAACACGGACAGGGCTAAAAATGAGCAGTTCTTC.

This chain uses TRBV11-2 with TRBJ2-7, with 8 nucleotides matching TRBD1. Trimming at V came to 6 bases and at J to 5 bases, leaving 12 bases not matched to a gene. This CDR3 region has 15 residues. Germline lookup yields CDR1 SGHAT and CDR2 FQNNGV. CDR3 loop: CASRLGQGARNEQYF. The CDR3 DNA reads TGTGCCAGCAGACTAGGACAGGGCGCGCGAAACGAGCAGTACTTC.

The V call is TRBV29-1, the J call TRBJ2-2; possible D gene TRBD2, 6 bases. V shed 6 bases and J shed 6 bases, with 14 bases lying between them. CDR3 size: 13 residues. Germline CDR1 is SQVTM and CDR2 is ANQGSEA. Here the CDR3 DNA reads TGCAGCGTCGCCCAAAGACTAGCCGGGGAGCTGTTTTTT. Translating it yields CSVAQRLAGELFF.

The CDR3 DNA sequence: TGTGCCAGCAGTTCCCGGGACACCAACTATGGCTACACCTTC. Translated: CASSSRDTNYGYTF. The genes are TRBV28 and TRBJ1-2, with D perhaps matching TRBD1 (6 bases). There are 14 residues in the CDR3. Germline V gives CDR1 MDHEN, CDR2 SYDVKM. Trimming took off 4 bases at V and 2 bases at J, with 11 bases between the two ends.

The chain is built from TRBV11-2 and TRBJ1-6; no reliable D call. Trimming left V 0 bases short and J 7 bases short, with 10 bases between. The CDR3 is 15 amino acids. Germline assignment: CDR1 SGHAT and CDR2 FQNNGV. The chain's CDR3 is CASSLDRGGNSPLHF. The CDR3 nucleotides are TGTGCCAGCAGCTTAGATCGCGGCGGGAATTCACCCCTCCACTTT.

The chain has TRBV5-1 and TRBJ2-3; TRBD1 might be the D (8 bases). The CDR3 loop spans 15 amino acids. V lost 4 bases to trimming and J lost 0 bases, with 12 bases between them. Germline loops: CDR1 SGHRS, CDR2 YFSETQ. CDR3 sequence reads: CASSAGDRSTDTQYF. The DNA of the CDR3 is TGCGCCAGCAGCGCGGGGGACAGGAGCACAGATACGCAGTATTTT.

This clone has more than one count but fewer than ten. The chain has TRBV4-2 and TRBJ1-1; the D gene is possibly TRBD1 (5 bases). Germline V gives CDR1 LGHNA, CDR2 YNFKEQ. V was pared by 6 bases and J by 2 bases, with 10 bases between. The CDR3 contains 13 residues. The CDR3 here is CASRSTENTEAFF. CDR3 DNA: TGTGCCAGCAGATCGACAGAAAACACTGAAGCTTTCTTT.